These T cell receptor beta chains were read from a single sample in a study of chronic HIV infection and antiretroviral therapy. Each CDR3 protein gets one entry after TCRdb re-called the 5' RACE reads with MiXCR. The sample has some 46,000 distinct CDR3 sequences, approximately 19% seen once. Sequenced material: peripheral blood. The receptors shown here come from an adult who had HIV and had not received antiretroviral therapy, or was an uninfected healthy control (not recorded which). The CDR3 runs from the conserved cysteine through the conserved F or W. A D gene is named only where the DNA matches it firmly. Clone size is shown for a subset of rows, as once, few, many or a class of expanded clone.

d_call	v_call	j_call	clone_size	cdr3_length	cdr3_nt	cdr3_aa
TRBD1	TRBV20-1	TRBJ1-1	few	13	TGCAGTGTAAAGGCAGGGGGCGAGACTGAAGCTTTCTTT	CSVKAGGETEAFF
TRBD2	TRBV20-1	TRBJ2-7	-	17	TGCAGTGCTAGCTGGAGGACTAGCGGGATCAGCAGCCACGAGCAGTACTTC	CSASWRTSGISSHEQYF
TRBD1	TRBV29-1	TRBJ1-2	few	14	TGCAGCGTTTTTTCCCCGGGACAGGGTGATGGCTACACCTTC	CSVFSPGQGDGYTF
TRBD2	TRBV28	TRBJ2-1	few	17	TGTGCCAGCAGTTTAAACGGGGTGCGGGAGGGCCGTAATGAGCAGTTCTTC	CASSLNGVREGRNEQFF
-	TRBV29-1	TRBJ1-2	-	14	TGCAGCGTTGAAGGGGAGTGGGAAAGGGATGGCTACACCTTC	CSVEGEWERDGYTF
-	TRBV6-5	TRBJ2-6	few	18	TGTGCCAGCAATCGGTTAGGGGCAGAGAGCTCTGGGGCCAACGTCCTGACTTTC	CASNRLGAESSGANVLTF
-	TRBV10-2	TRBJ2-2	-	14	TGCGCCAGCAGTGATGAACCCGTGACCGGGGAGCTGTTTTTT	CASSDEPVTGELFF
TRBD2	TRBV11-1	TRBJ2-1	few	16	TGTGCCAGCAGCTACCTAGCGGGTAGTACGTCCAATGAGCAGTTCTTC	CASSYLAGSTSNEQFF
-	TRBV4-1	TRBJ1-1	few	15	TGCGCCAGCAGCCAAGGCCCCGGACGGGACACTGAAGCTTTCTTT	CASSQGPGRDTEAFF
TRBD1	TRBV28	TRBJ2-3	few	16	TGTGCCAGCAGTTTCGGACCACAGGGGAACACAGATACGCAGTATTTT	CASSFGPQGNTDTQYF
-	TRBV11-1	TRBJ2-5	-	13	TGTGCCAGCAGCCGCAGGGACCAAGAGACCCAGTACTTC	CASSRRDQETQYF
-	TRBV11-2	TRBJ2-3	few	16	TGTGCCAGCAGCTTCCCCAGGGGGGAAGGTACAGATACGCAGTATTTT	CASSFPRGEGTDTQYF
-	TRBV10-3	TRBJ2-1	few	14	TGTGCCATCAGTGAGTCGATGCTGGGGAATGAGCAGTTCTTC	CAISESMLGNEQFF
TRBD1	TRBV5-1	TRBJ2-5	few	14	TGCGCCAGCAGCTCGGGGACAGGGGAAGAGACCCAGTACTTC	CASSSGTGEETQYF
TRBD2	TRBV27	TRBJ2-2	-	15	TGTGCCAGCAGCCATCGGACTAGCGGGACCGGGGAGCTGTTTTTT	CASSHRTSGTGELFF
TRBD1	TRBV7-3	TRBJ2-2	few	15	TGTGCCAGCAGCAGGGGACAGGGGGCGCGAGGGGAGCTGTTTTTT	CASSRGQGARGELFF
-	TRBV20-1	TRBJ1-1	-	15	TGCAGTGCTAGAGACTATACTACAGGGAAGGCTGAAGCTTTCTTT	CSARDYTTGKAEAFF
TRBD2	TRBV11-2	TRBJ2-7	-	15	TGTGCCAGCAGCGGGACTAGCGGGAGGGCCCTCGAGCAGTACTTC	CASSGTSGRALEQYF
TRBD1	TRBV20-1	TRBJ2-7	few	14	TGCAGTGCTGGACGACAGGGGGCAACCTACGAGCAGTACTTC	CSAGRQGATYEQYF